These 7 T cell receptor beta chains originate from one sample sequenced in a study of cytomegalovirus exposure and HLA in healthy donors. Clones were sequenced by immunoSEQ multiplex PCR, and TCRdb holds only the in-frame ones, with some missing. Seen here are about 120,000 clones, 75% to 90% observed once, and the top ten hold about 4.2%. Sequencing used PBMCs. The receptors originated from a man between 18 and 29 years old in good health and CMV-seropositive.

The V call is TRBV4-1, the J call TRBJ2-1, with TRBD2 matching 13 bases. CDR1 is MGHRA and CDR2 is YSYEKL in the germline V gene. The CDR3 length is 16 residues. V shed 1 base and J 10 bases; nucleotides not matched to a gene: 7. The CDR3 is CASSQVLAGGSREQFF. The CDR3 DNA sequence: TGCGCCAGCAGCCAAGTACTAGCGGGGGGGTCGAGGGAGCAGTTCTTC.

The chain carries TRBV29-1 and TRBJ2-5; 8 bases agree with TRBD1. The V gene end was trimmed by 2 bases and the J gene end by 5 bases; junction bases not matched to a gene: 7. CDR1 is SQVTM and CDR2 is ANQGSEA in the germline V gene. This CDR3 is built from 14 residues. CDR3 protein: CSVERTGPGETQYF. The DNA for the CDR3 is TGCAGCGTTGAAAGGACAGGGCCGGGGGAGACCCAGTACTTC.

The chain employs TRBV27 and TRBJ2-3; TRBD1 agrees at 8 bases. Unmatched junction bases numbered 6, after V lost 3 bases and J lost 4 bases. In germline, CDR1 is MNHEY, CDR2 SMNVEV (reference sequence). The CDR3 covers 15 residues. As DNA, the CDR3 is TGTGCCAGCAGTTTGGCAGGGGGCGGCGCAGATACGCAGTATTTT. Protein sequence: CASSLAGGGADTQYF.

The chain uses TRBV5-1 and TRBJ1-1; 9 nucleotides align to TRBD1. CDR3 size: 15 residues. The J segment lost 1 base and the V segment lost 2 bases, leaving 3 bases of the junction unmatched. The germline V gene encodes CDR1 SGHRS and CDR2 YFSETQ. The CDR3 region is CASSLQGAQNTEAFF. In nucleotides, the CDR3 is TGCGCCAGCAGCTTACAGGGGGCTCAGAACACTGAAGCTTTCTTT.

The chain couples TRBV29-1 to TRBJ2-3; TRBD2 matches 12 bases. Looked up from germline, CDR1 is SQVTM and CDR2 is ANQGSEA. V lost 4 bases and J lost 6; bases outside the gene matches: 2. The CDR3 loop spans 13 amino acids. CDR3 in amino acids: CSVGTSGADTQYF. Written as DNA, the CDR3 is TGCAGCGTTGGGACTAGCGGGGCCGATACGCAGTATTTT.

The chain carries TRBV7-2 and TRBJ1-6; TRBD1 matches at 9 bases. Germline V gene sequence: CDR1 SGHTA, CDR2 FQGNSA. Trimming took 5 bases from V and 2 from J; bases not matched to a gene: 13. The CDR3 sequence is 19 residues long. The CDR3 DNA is TGTGCCAGCAGCCTCACCACTCCCGGACAGGGGACCTATAATTCACCCCTCCACTTT. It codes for CASSLTTPGQGTYNSPLHF.

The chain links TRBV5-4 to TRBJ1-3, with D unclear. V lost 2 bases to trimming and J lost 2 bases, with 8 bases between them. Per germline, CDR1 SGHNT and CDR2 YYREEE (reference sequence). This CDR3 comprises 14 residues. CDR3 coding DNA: TGTGCCAGCAGCTTCGGCAGGACTGGAAACACCATATATTTT. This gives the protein CASSFGRTGNTIYF.